A few counts support the clone carrying this T cell receptor (beta chain). Sequenced by immunoSEQ multiplex PCR; TCRdb stores in-frame clones only, minus some. The sample lists fewer than 700,000 clones; 70% to 90% were seen once. V was pared by 9 bases and J by 0 bases, with 6 bases between. The CDR3 extends over 12 amino acids. The germline gives CDR1 LNHDA, CDR2 SQIVND (reference sequence). This entry is derived from a study of shared T cell receptors in the human thymus. The same data also contributed to another study, on human thymus T cells.

The sample was thymocytes. This TCR derives from a boy in the first two years of life with a congenital heart defect. This rearrangement joins TRBV19 to TRBJ1-3; D remains ambiguous. The CDR3 DNA reads as TGTGCCAGCCCAGGCTCTGGAAACACCATATATTTT. Translated, it gives CASPGSGNTIYF.